The present entry profiles one T cell receptor beta chain with its context. No cognate antigen has been identified for it. Base qualities were left out, and no much larger clone turns up one base away. The source of the sample is a study of glioma-infiltrating T cells after dendritic cell vaccination (dated by TCRdb to 2016 to 2018). At the level of the whole study: The cohort comprised 15 glioblastoma patients from Phase I and II dendritic cell vaccination trials, 9 newly diagnosed and 6 with recurrent disease. TCR sequencing metrics, including TIL content and tumor-blood repertoire overlap, were correlated with survival after dendritic cell vaccination. Tumor-infiltrating lymphocyte content was quantified and tumor and blood repertoires were compared in dendritic cell-vaccinated glioblastoma patients by deep sequencing of TCR beta CDR3 regions. Patients received autologous tumor lysate-pulsed dendritic cell vaccination between about 2002 and 2013. To make the vaccine, monocyte-derived dendritic cells were cultured for approximately 7 days with IL-4 and GM-CSF and then pulsed overnight with autologous tumor lysate. Each patient got three intradermal injections of the dendritic cell vaccine, spaced at biweekly intervals, in the arm below the axilla. What the research found in general, with its limitations: TCR clonality showed no direct relationship with survival, which suggests that a diverse polyclonal response may be important. Longer time to progression and overall survival after dendritic cell vaccination were predicted by higher estimated pretreatment TIL content. The TCR overlap response model with three groups was called speculative and said to need prospective validation. The cohort was small and heterogeneous, and full blood and tumor sets were available for few patients, with initial-recurrent tumor pairs available for even fewer patients.

The immunoSEQ assay amplified TCRB CDR3 regions from around 2 micrograms of genomic DNA, or from all available DNA when less than that amount was available. The multiplex PCR employed 60 forward primers targeting TCR V beta segments and 13 reverse primers targeting J beta segments. Synthetic control templates were spiked into each sample at limiting dilution to estimate reads per starting template. Reads of 87 bp were generated by sequencing on the Illumina HiSeq System. In the source study's methods: PCR and sequencing errors were removed by merging closely related sequences with a nearest neighbor algorithm. TCR overlap was measured as the percentage of unique tumor TCR beta sequences that were also present in the peripheral blood of the same patient. The table was pulled from immuneACCESS by TCRdb, which kept in-frame rearrangements only. Such tables lose some clones; where checked, under half of the loss comes from unresolved V genes, and the rest has no known cause. For V, J and clone size, that table is used; D and trimming come from the DNA. The sample table lists roughly 68,000 clones, 80% to 85% of them with a count of one. Under 10% of the sample is held by the ten biggest clonotypes.

Patients were selected on the basis of adequate residual fresh-frozen tumor tissue and more than two years of available survival data. None of the glioblastoma patients carried an isocitrate dehydrogenase mutation, although molecular status otherwise varied. PBMC were collected before vaccination, two weeks after the third vaccination, and at tumor progression if tumor progression occurred. The Qiagen DNeasy Blood extraction Kit was used to extract genomic DNA. The specimen was blood, collected before dendritic cell vaccination. The source of this sequence is a human donor with glioblastoma.

The DNA sequence is TGTGCCATCAGTGAGCCAGAACTAAATGAAAAACTGTTTTTT. Its protein reads: CAISEPELNEKLFF. The receptor chain draws on TRBV10-3 and TRBJ1-4; the D gene remains uncertain. The CDR3 starts with the cysteine, ends with the phenylalanine, and has 14 residues. This entry keeps only the CDR3 DNA: 42 bases, framed from base 1. The junction carries 9 bases between V and J, which are trimmed by 2 bases and 5 bases respectively. The germline V gene specifies ENHRY as CDR1 and SYGVKD as CDR2.